The 16 T cell receptor beta chains reported below all come from one sample, sequenced in a study of blood T cell repertoires in COVID-19. Profiling relied on immunoSEQ multiplex PCR, and the TCRdb table lists in-frame clones only, not all of them. Here the sample spans about 200,000 clones, around four fifths being singletons. Sequences were obtained from PBMCs or T cells enriched from blood (not recorded which). These receptors were collected from a man aged 35 to 55 who had recovered from COVID-19.

The chain combines TRBV25-1 with TRBJ2-7; D remains unclear. The CDR3 spans 16 residues. Germline V gene data show CDR1 as MGHDK and CDR2 as SYGVNS. Trimming removed 0 bases at V and 0 bases at J, with 12 bases between. This CDR3 reads CASSEYALMSSYEQYF. The CDR3 DNA follows: TGTGCCAGCAGTGAATACGCATTAATGAGCTCCTACGAGCAGTACTTC.

The J gene is TRBJ2-7, the V gene TRBV7-2; D remains ambiguous. The CDR3 runs to 14 residues. Germline lookup yields CDR1 SGHTA and CDR2 FQGNSA. V lost 5 bases to trimming and J lost 2 bases, with 13 bases between them. The CDR3 spells CASSPSTGTYEQYF. The CDR3 bases are TGTGCCAGCAGCCCATCGACTGGAACCTACGAGCAGTACTTC.

CDR3 nucleotide sequence: TGTGCCAGTTCAGGTCAGGGGAACACTGAAGCTTTCTTT. This translates into CASSGQGNTEAFF. The V call is TRBV18, the J call TRBJ1-1; tentative D call: TRBD1 (5 bases). Germline CDR1 is KGHSH and CDR2 is LQKENI. The CDR3 covers 13 residues. Trimming cost V 9 bases and J 1 base, with 12 bases left between them.

The rearrangement links TRBV7-2 to TRBJ2-5; 7 nucleotides match TRBD2. Germline CDR1 and CDR2: SGHTA and FQGNSA. V shed 4 bases and J 1 base; nucleotides not matched to a gene: 0. The CDR3 has 13 amino acids. The CDR3 spells CASSWTSQETQYF. DNA of the CDR3: TGTGCCAGCAGCTGGACTAGCCAAGAGACCCAGTACTTC.

The V gene is TRBV5-1, the J gene TRBJ1-1; D uncertain. V dropped 0 bases and J dropped 0 bases, with 6 bases sitting between them. Germline values: CDR1 SGHRS, CDR2 YFSETQ. The CDR3 spans 14 residues. The CDR3: CASSLVAVNTEAFF. The CDR3 DNA follows: TGCGCCAGCAGCTTGGTTGCGGTGAACACTGAAGCTTTCTTT. Variable domain in full (rest from reference TRBV5-1 and TRBJ1-1): KAGVTQTPRYLIKTRGQQVTLSCSPISGHRSVSWYQQTPGQGLQFLFEYFSETQRNKGNFPGRFSGRQFSNSRSEMNVSTLELGDSALYLCASSLVAVNTEAFFGQGTRLTVV.

There are a few counts of this clone. The chain combines TRBV2 with TRBJ1-5, with 9 bases aligning to TRBD1. The CDR3 covers 14 residues. Germline lookup yields CDR1 SNHLY and CDR2 FYNNEI. Germline trimming cut 6 bases from V and 6 bases from J; bases unmatched to any gene: 6. CDR3 sequence reads: CASRQGARGQPQHF. The CDR3 DNA is TGTGCCAGCAGACAGGGGGCGCGAGGTCAGCCCCAGCATTTT.

This rearrangement joins TRBV7-3 to TRBJ2-2, with 13 bases fitting TRBD2. The CDR3 length is 17 residues. J was trimmed by 4 bases and V by 5 bases; bases with no gene match: 7. Germline CDR1 is SGHTA and CDR2 is FQGTGA. CDR3 DNA: TGTGCCAGCAGCCCGTGGACTAGCGGGGGAATCACCGGGGAGCTGTTTTTT. This gives the protein CASSPWTSGGITGELFF.

The genes are TRBV28 and TRBJ2-1, with 10 bases fitting TRBD2. This CDR3 has 15 residues. Trimming at V came to 3 bases and at J to 6 bases, leaving 5 bases not matched to a gene. Germline-derived CDR1 and CDR2 are MDHEN and SYDVKM. CDR3 loop: CASSFSLAGVNEQFF. The DNA of the CDR3 is TGTGCCAGCAGTTTCAGCCTAGCGGGAGTCAATGAGCAGTTCTTC.

There are a few counts of this clone. The V call is TRBV29-1, the J call TRBJ2-5; D is possibly TRBD1 (5 bases). The CDR3 sequence is 13 residues long. Germline assignment: CDR1 SQVTM and CDR2 ANQGSEA. The V end lost 6 bases, the J end lost 2 bases, and 13 bases lay between the germline ends. CDR3 residues: CSVGTGLQETQYF. The CDR3 DNA reads as TGCAGCGTAGGTACAGGCTTACAAGAGACCCAGTACTTC.

V and J are TRBV5-1 and TRBJ1-6; no reliable D call. CDR3 size: 13 residues. Germline values: CDR1 SGHRS, CDR2 YFSETQ. V was trimmed by 0 bases and J by 10 bases, leaving 8 bases between them. Here the CDR3 reads CASSLVGESPLHF. Written as DNA, the CDR3 is TGCGCCAGCAGCTTGGTCGGGGAATCACCCCTCCACTTT.

J is TRBJ2-7 and V is TRBV4-2; D possibly corresponds to TRBD2 (5 bases). CDR1 is LGHNA, CDR2 YNFKEQ, per germline. V was pared by 1 base and J by 2 bases, with 6 bases between. This CDR3 comprises 13 residues. The CDR3 is CASSQGETYEQYF. The CDR3 region has the DNA TGTGCCAGCAGCCAAGGGGAGACCTACGAGCAGTACTTC.

The genes are TRBV29-1 and TRBJ2-1; TRBD2 aligns across 8 bases. V trimming: 3 bases; J trimming: 2 bases; junction bases outside the gene matches: 6. The CDR3 has 15 residues. Germline V lookup: CDR1 SQVTM, CDR2 ANQGSEA. Written as DNA, the CDR3 is TGCAGCGTTGATACTAGCGGAAATACCTACAATGAGCAGTTCTTC. It specifies CSVDTSGNTYNEQFF.

The chain joins TRBV27 to TRBJ2-3; D is ambiguous. V shed 6 bases and J shed 2 bases, with 15 bases lying between them. Germline V CDR1 and CDR2: MNHEY, SMNVEV (reference sequence). The CDR3 runs to 15 residues. This CDR3 is CASRRALANTDTQYF. CDR3 sequence (DNA): TGTGCCAGCAGGAGAGCCCTCGCGAACACAGATACGCAGTATTTT.

The rearrangement joins TRBV3-1 (or the pseudogene TRBV3-2) to TRBJ2-1; 7 positions match TRBD2. The CDR3 runs to 15 residues. Germline CDR1 and CDR2: LGHDT and YNNKEL (reference sequence). V lost 4 bases, J lost 0 bases, and 3 bases stayed unmatched. The CDR3, as DNA: TGTGCCAGCAGCCTACTAGCGCGCTCCTACAATGAGCAGTTCTTC. Translation: CASSLLARSYNEQFF.

The J gene is TRBJ1-1, the V gene TRBV7-9; D ambiguous. Germline CDR1 SEHNR, CDR2 FQNEAQ (reference sequence). The V gene lost 5 bases and the J gene lost 11 bases, with 15 bases spanning the gap. The CDR3 spans 12 residues. The CDR3 loop is CASSDSRGSAFF. CDR3 in DNA: TGTGCCAGCAGCGATAGTCGGGGTAGCGCTTTCTTT.

This clone appeared a few times. The CDR3 DNA reads as TGTGCCACCAGCCAGGAGGGACGGGGCGGGGGAGAGACCCAGTACTTC. This sequence encodes CATSQEGRGGGETQYF. This rearrangement joins TRBV24-1 to TRBJ2-5, with TRBD2 matching 7 bases. V gave up 7 bases and J gave up 4 bases; unmatched junction bases: 14. Germline V CDR1 and CDR2: KGHDR, SFDVKD. The CDR3 contains 16 residues.